This TCR beta chain was identified during a study of blood T cell repertoires in COVID-19. Overall study: COVID-19 samples, acute and convalescent, were from the United States, Italy and Spain.

CDR3 length equals 13 residues. V lost 0 bases to trimming and J lost 7 bases, with 8 bases between them. Germline-derived CDR1 and CDR2 are SGHDT and YYEEEE. Original handling: The assay estimated nucleated cells by amplifying reference gene primers. TCRdb keeps only in-frame clones here, not all; method: immunoSEQ multiplex PCR. V and J calls and clone size come straight from that table; D and trimming were deduced from the DNA. The sample records some 90,000 clones, around 86% being singletons. The receptor was derived from a human donor in a cohort sampled during active COVID-19. The chain carries TRBV5-6 and TRBJ1-5, with D uncertain. Sequencing used peripheral blood. The CDR3 region has the DNA TGTGCCAGCAGCTTGGCGGGAGGGCAGCCCCAGCATTTT. Translated: CASSLAGGQPQHF.